The entry below gives a single TCR beta chain sequence along with its context. These data are taken from a study of response to subunit inactivated influenza vaccine. The CDR3 has 14 amino acids. Germline V gives CDR1 SGHRS, CDR2 YFSETQ. V was shortened by 1 base and J by 3 bases, with 9 bases between the two germline ends. TCRdb used MiXCR to reprocess the RT-PCR reads, holding one entry per CDR3 protein. Among about 540,000 distinct CDR3 sequences listed, roughly 25% were seen once. These data were likewise used in another study, on T cells expressing NK-cell markers. That paper notes: The authors generated TCR beta cDNA through 5'RACE template switching with UMIs. CD3+CD56+NKG2C+, CD3+CD56+NKG2C- and CD3+CD56-NKG2C+ T cells, once sorted, supplied the TCR beta repertoires. Several donors had dominant NKG2C+ clonotypes that comprised roughly 1.0-7.0% of their CD8+ T cells. One observes that, in a few donors, these clonotypes were also the leading ones within the CD3+CD56-NKG2C+ fraction. The study did not resolve the HCMV specificity of expanded NKG2C+ T cell clones.

The chain combines TRBV5-1 with TRBJ2-3; unclear D gene. The sequencing used CD4+ T cells sorted from PBMCs, collected about 11 days after vaccination. The source of this sequence is a man aged 50-60 years who received an inactivated influenza vaccine. CDR3: CASSLSDITDTQYF. The CDR3 DNA reads as TGCGCCAGCAGCTTGTCTGACATAACAGATACGCAGTATTTT.